This TCR beta chain was found in a study of blood T cell repertoires in COVID-19. The wider study: Material from acute and convalescent COVID-19 was sourced from the United States, Italy and Spain. From T cells, B-cell-depleted T cells, or PBMCs came the material, which was cDNA or gDNA.

The CDR3 runs 13 residues. V was pared by 1 base and J by 4 bases, with 5 bases between. Sequencing was performed with immunoSEQ multiplex PCR; in TCRdb, only in-frame clones are kept and a portion is missing. The sample consists of some 180,000 clones, 75% to 90% of them appearing once. Cohort allocation depended upon clinical history that participants reported. The sequenced sample consisted of PBMCs or T cells enriched from blood (not recorded which). The chain has TRBV12-3 or TRBV12-4 and TRBJ1-5; no definite D call. The clonotype was recovered from a man between 35 and 55 years old who had recovered from COVID-19. Here the CDR3 reads CASSLGENQPQHF. The CDR3 nucleotides are TGTGCCAGCAGTTTAGGGGAGAATCAGCCCCAGCATTTT.